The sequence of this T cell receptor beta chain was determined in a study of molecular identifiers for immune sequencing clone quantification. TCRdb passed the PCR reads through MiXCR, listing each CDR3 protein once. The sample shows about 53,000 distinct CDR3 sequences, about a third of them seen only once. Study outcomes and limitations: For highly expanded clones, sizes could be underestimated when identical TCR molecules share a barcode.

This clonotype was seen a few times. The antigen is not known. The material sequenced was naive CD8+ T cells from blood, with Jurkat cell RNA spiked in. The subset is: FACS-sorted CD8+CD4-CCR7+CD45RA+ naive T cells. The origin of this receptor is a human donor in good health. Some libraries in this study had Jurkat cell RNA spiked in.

CDR3 protein: CASSYRSGGFSSDTQYF. As DNA, the CDR3 is TGTGCCAGCAGTTACAGGTCGGGAGGGTTCTCCTCAGATACGCAGTATTTT. The V gene is TRBV6-5, the J gene TRBJ2-3; 8 bases map to TRBD2. Germline-derived CDR1 and CDR2 are MNHEY and SVGAGI. This CDR3 region has 17 residues. Unmatched junction bases numbered 11, after V lost 2 bases and J lost 4 bases.